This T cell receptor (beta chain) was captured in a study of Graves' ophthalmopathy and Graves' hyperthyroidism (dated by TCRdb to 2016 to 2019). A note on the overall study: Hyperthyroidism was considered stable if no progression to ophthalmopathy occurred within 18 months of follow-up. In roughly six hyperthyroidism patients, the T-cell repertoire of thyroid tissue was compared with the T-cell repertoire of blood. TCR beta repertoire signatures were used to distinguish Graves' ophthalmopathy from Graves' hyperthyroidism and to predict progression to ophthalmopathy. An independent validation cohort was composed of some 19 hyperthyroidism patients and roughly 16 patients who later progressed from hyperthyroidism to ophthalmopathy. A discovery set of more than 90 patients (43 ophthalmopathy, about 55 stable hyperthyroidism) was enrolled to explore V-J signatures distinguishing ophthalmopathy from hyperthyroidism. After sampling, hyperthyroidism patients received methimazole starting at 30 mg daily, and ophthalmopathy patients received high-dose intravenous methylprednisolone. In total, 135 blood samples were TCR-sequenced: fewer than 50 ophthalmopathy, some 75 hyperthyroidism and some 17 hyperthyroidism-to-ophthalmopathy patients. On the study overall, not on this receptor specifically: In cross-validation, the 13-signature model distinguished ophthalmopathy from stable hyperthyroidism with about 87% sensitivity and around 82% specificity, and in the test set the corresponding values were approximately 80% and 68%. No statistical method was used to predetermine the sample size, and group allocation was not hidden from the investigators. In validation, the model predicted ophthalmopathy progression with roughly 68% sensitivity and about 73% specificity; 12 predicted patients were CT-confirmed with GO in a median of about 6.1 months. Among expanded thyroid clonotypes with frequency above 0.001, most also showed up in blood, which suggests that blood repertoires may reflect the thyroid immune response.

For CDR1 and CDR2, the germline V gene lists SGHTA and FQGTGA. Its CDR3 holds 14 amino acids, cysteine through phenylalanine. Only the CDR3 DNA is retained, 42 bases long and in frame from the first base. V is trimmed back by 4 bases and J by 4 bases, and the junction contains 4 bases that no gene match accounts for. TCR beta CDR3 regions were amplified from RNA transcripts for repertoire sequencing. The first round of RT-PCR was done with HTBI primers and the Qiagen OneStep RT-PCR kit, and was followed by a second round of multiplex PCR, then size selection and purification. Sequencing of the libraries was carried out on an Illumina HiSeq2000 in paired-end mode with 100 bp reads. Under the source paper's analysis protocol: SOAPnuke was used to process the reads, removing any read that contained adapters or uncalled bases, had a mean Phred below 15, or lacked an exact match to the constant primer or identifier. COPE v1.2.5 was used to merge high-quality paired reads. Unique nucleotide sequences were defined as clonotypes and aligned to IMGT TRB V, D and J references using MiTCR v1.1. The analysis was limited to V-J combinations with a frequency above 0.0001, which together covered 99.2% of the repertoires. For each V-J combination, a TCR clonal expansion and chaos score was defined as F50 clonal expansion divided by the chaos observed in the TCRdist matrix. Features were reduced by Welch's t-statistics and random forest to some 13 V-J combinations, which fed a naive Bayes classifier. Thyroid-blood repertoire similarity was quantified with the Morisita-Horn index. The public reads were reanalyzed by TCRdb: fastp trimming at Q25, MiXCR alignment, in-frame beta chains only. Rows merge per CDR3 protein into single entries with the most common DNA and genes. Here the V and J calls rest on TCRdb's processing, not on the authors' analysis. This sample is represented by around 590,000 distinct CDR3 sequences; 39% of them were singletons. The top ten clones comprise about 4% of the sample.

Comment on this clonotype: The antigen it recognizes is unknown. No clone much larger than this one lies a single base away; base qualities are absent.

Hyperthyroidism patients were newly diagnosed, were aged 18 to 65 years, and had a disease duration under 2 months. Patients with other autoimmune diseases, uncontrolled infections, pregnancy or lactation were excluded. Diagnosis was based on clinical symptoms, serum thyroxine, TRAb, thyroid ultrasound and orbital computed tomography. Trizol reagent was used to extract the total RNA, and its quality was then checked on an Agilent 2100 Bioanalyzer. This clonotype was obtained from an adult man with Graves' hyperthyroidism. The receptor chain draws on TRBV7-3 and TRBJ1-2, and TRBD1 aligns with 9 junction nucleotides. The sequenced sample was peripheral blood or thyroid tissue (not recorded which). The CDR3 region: CASSSGGQGYGYTF. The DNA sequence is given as TGTGCCAGCAGCTCCGGGGGACAGGGCTATGGCTACACCTTC.